These T cell receptor beta chains were read from a single sample in a study of blood T cell repertoires in COVID-19. Clones were read by immunoSEQ multiplex PCR, and TCRdb kept only the in-frame ones, dropping some. This sample yields 100,000 to 150,000 clones, of which 88% are seen a single time; roughly 1.4% belongs to the top ten. The sample comprised peripheral blood. These receptors all come from a human donor in a cohort sampled during active COVID-19. Both conserved end residues are part of each CDR3. D genes are given only for firm matches. A row's size may be missing; if present it is once, few, many or a size class.

d_gene	abundance	v_gene	j_gene	CDR3aa	CDR3nt
NA	few	TRBV7-2	TRBJ1-5	CASSYTAELPPQHF	TGTGCCAGCAGCTACACGGCGGAGCTCCCGCCCCAGCATTTT
NA	NA	TRBV6-5	TRBJ2-1	CASGGTYNEQFF	TGTGCCAGCGGGGGGACTTACAATGAGCAGTTCTTC
NA	NA	TRBV30	TRBJ2-4	CAWSFYVAKNIQYF	TGTGCCTGGAGTTTTTATGTAGCCAAAAACATTCAGTACTTC
TRBD2	NA	TRBV6-6	TRBJ2-3	CASSPGLAGGNLDARDTQYF	TGTGCCAGCAGCCCAGGACTAGCGGGAGGGAACTTAGACGCTAGAGATACGCAGTATTTT
NA	NA	TRBV5-6	TRBJ2-3	CASSNPRGSADTQYF	TGTGCCAGCAGCAACCCCCGGGGAAGTGCAGATACGCAGTATTTT
TRBD2	NA	TRBV2	TRBJ2-1	CASSFGRGGLNEQFF	TGTGCCAGCAGTTTCGGGAGGGGGGGTTTGAATGAGCAGTTCTTC
TRBD1	NA	TRBV27	TRBJ1-2	CASALDRRNYGYTF	TGTGCCAGCGCTCTGGACAGGCGGAACTATGGCTACACCTTC
NA	NA	TRBV7-2	TRBJ2-2	CASSLFPHYRVSTGELFF	TGTGCCAGCAGCTTATTTCCCCACTACAGGGTATCCACCGGGGAGCTGTTTTTT
TRBD1	once	TRBV28	TRBJ2-3	CASSPRTGRHTISTDTQYF	TGTGCCAGCAGTCCCCGGACAGGACGGCACACGATTAGCACAGATACGCAGTATTTT
TRBD2	NA	TRBV15	TRBJ2-1	CATSRGRAGYNEQFF	TGTGCCACCAGCCGAGGGAGAGCGGGGTACAATGAGCAGTTCTTC
NA	NA	TRBV7-9	TRBJ1-2	CASSLASINYGYTF	TGTGCCAGCAGCTTAGCGAGCATTAACTATGGCTACACCTTC
NA	NA	TRBV10-3	TRBJ2-5	CAISELGARETQYF	TGTGCCATCAGTGAGTTGGGGGCGCGGGAGACCCAGTACTTC
NA	NA	TRBV5-6	TRBJ2-5	CASSYIHAEGETQYF	TGTGCCAGCAGCTATATACACGCGGAGGGAGAGACCCAGTACTTC
TRBD1	NA	TRBV2	TRBJ2-5	CASSEPGTVQPFQETQYF	TGTGCCAGCAGTGAACCCGGGACAGTACAACCCTTCCAAGAGACCCAGTACTTC
TRBD2	NA	TRBV4-2	TRBJ2-3	CASRDPGGGAQYF	TGTGCCAGCAGGGACCCTGGGGGAGGGGCGCAGTATTTT
TRBD1	NA	TRBV7-9	TRBJ1-1	CASSPPQGAEAFF	TGTGCCAGCAGCCCGCCGCAGGGGGCTGAAGCTTTCTTT